The clone carrying this T cell receptor beta chain occurred a few times. TCRdb's table, derived via immunoSEQ multiplex PCR, lists solely in-frame clones and lacks some. The table shows roughly 220,000 clones, with roughly 89% occurring only once. The sample originates from a study of blood T cell repertoires in COVID-19. Losses at the gene ends were 3 bases for V and 0 bases for J; bases not matched to a gene: 3. The CDR3 has 16 amino acids. Germline V gives CDR1 GTSNPN, CDR2 SVGIG (reference sequence). The specimen sequenced was PBMCs or T cells enriched from blood (not recorded which). This rearrangement joins TRBV30 to TRBJ2-3; 13 bases line up with TRBD2. This sequence originates from a man aged 25 to 40 who had been exposed to COVID-19. CDR3 in DNA: TGTGCCTGGAGACTAGCGGGGGGGGCTAGCACAGATACGCAGTATTTT. It codes for CAWRLAGGASTDTQYF.